The rows below give T cell receptor beta chains drawn from one sample of a study of cytomegalovirus exposure and HLA in healthy donors. Assay: immunoSEQ multiplex PCR; the TCRdb copy retains only in-frame clones and omits some. Seen here are 200,000 or so clones, more than 75% observed once, and the top ten hold roughly 1.3%. Material: PBMCs. Every receptor here comes from a human donor in good health. The CDR3 runs from the conserved cysteine through the conserved F or W. The D gene is left open where the match is weak. For some rows the clone size is stated as once, few or many, or as a class when expanded; others skip it.

D: NA
J: TRBJ1-4
V: TRBV2
size: NA
DNA: TGTGCCAGCCACCGCACAGGTACTGAAAAACTGTTTTTT
CDR3: CASHRTGTEKLFF

D: TRBD2
J: TRBJ2-7
V: TRBV19
size: NA
DNA: TGTGCCAGTAGTCCGGCGGGACTAGCGGGGTCCTACGAGCAGTACTTC
CDR3: CASSPAGLAGSYEQYF

D: NA
J: TRBJ2-2
V: TRBV5-1
size: NA
DNA: TGCGCCAGCAGCTTAACGACTAGAAACACCGGGGAGCTGTTTTTT
CDR3: CASSLTTRNTGELFF

D: TRBD2
J: TRBJ2-7
V: TRBV28
size: NA
DNA: TGTGCCACCCAGGGACTAGCGGGAGGGGTCTACGAGCAGTACTTC
CDR3: CATQGLAGGVYEQYF

D: TRBD2
J: TRBJ2-2
V: TRBV29-1
size: NA
DNA: TGCAGCGTTACGACTAGCGGTACCGGGGAGCTGTTTTTT
CDR3: CSVTTSGTGELFF

D: NA
J: TRBJ2-3
V: TRBV5-4
size: few
DNA: TGTGCCAGCAGCTTTGCCTGGGGGGAGACAGATACGCAGTATTTT
CDR3: CASSFAWGETDTQYF

D: NA
J: TRBJ2-7
V: TRBV7-9
size: few
DNA: TGTGCCAGCAGCCCCCGTCACAGGGATATGAACTACGAGCAGTACTTC
CDR3: CASSPRHRDMNYEQYF

D: TRBD1
J: TRBJ1-2
V: TRBV29-1
size: NA
DNA: TGCAGCGTTGATTTTCAGGGGGCGACGGATGGCTACACCTTC
CDR3: CSVDFQGATDGYTF

D: NA
J: TRBJ2-3
V: TRBV2
size: NA
DNA: TGTGCCAGCCTCGAACCGGGAGAAGGGACAGATACGCAGTATTTT
CDR3: CASLEPGEGTDTQYF

D: TRBD1
J: TRBJ1-1
V: TRBV19
size: NA
DNA: TGTGCCAGTAGGGGACAGGGGTGGAACACTGAAGCTTTCTTT
CDR3: CASRGQGWNTEAFF

D: NA
J: TRBJ1-2
V: TRBV2
size: NA
DNA: TGTGCCAGCAGAGGGACACCATATGGCTACACCTTC
CDR3: CASRGTPYGYTF

D: NA
J: TRBJ2-5
V: TRBV6-1
size: NA
DNA: TGTGCCAGCAGTGAAGGGACAGCTCAAGAGACCCAGTACTTC
CDR3: CASSEGTAQETQYF

D: NA
J: TRBJ2-3
V: TRBV18
size: few
DNA: TGTGCCAGCTCACCCGACTACCTTAGCACAGATACGCAGTATTTT
CDR3: CASSPDYLSTDTQYF

D: NA
J: TRBJ2-5
V: TRBV2
size: NA
DNA: TGTGCCAGCAGGGGGGACAAAGAGACCCAGTACTTC
CDR3: CASRGDKETQYF

D: NA
J: TRBJ1-1
V: TRBV30
size: once
DNA: TGTGCCTGGACAGGGGCGAACACTGAAGCTTTCTTT
CDR3: CAWTGANTEAFF

D: NA
J: TRBJ2-7
V: TRBV15
size: few
DNA: TGTGCCACCAGCAGAGTGCAGGGGCTTGGTTACGAGCAGTACTTC
CDR3: CATSRVQGLGYEQYF

D: NA
J: TRBJ2-2
V: TRBV29-1
size: NA
DNA: TGCAGCGTGGTAGAGAACACCGGGGAGCTGTTTTTT
CDR3: CSVVENTGELFF

D: TRBD2
J: TRBJ2-3
V: TRBV5-4
size: NA
DNA: TGTGCCAGCAGCTTTATAGCGGGAGGGGGCACAGATACGCAGTATTTT
CDR3: CASSFIAGGGTDTQYF

D: TRBD2
J: TRBJ2-1
V: TRBV7-2
size: once
DNA: TGTGCCAGCAGCTTATGGGGAGGGACGGGAGGGCCACGGGGCAATGAGCAGTTCTTC
CDR3: CASSLWGGTGGPRGNEQFF

D: NA
J: TRBJ2-6
V: TRBV7-2
size: NA
DNA: TGTGCCAGCAGCTTCGGGGCTGGGGCCAACGTCCTGACTTTC
CDR3: CASSFGAGANVLTF

D: TRBD1
J: TRBJ2-4
V: TRBV30
size: NA
DNA: TGTGCCTGCCGACAGGGGGCCAAAAACATTCAGTACTTC
CDR3: CACRQGAKNIQYF

D: TRBD1
J: TRBJ1-4
V: TRBV7-9
size: NA
DNA: TGTGCCAGCAGCTTAGCCCAGGGGGCTCGTGAAAAACTGTTTTTT
CDR3: CASSLAQGAREKLFF

D: TRBD1
J: TRBJ2-5
V: TRBV7-9
size: NA
DNA: TGTGCCAGCAGCTCTACAGGGGGCCCAAACCAAGAGACCCAGTACTTC
CDR3: CASSSTGGPNQETQYF

D: TRBD2
J: TRBJ2-7
V: TRBV11-1
size: NA
DNA: TGTGCCAGCAGCTTCGTTACTAGCGGGATCTACGAGCAGTACTTC
CDR3: CASSFVTSGIYEQYF

D: NA
J: TRBJ2-1
V: TRBV5-1
size: NA
DNA: TGCGCCAGCAGCTTGGAGTTCGCTAGGGAGAATGAGCAGTTCTTC
CDR3: CASSLEFARENEQFF

D: TRBD2
J: TRBJ2-3
V: TRBV19
size: NA
DNA: TGTGCCAGTAGTATGCTGACTAGCGGGAGACTGGGAGATACGCAGTATTTT
CDR3: CASSMLTSGRLGDTQYF

D: TRBD2
J: TRBJ2-1
V: TRBV7-2
size: few
DNA: TGTGCCAGCAGTCAACTAGCGGGAGATCTAAATGAGCAGTTCTTC
CDR3: CASSQLAGDLNEQFF

D: TRBD2
J: TRBJ2-3
V: TRBV27
size: NA
DNA: TGTGCCAGCAGCCCACAGCGGGAGTCAGGAGATACGCAGTATTTT
CDR3: CASSPQRESGDTQYF

D: TRBD1
J: TRBJ1-1
V: TRBV5-1
size: NA
DNA: TGCGCCAGCAGCTTGGGGGATAGGACAGGGATAAACCGCCCTTCTGAAGCTTTCTTT
CDR3: CASSLGDRTGINRPSEAFF

D: NA
J: TRBJ2-2
V: TRBV19
size: NA
DNA: TGTGCCACCGCGGGGAACACCGGGGAGCTGTTTTTT
CDR3: CATAGNTGELFF

D: TRBD2
J: TRBJ2-7
V: TRBV7-2
size: NA
DNA: TGTGCCAGCAGCTTAAGGTTCTCGGCGGGAGCCGCCTCCTACGAGCAGTACTTC
CDR3: CASSLRFSAGAASYEQYF

D: NA
J: TRBJ2-2
V: TRBV4-2
size: NA
DNA: TGTGCCAGCAGCCCGACTAGGGGGAACACCGGGGAGCTGTTTTTT
CDR3: CASSPTRGNTGELFF

D: NA
J: TRBJ2-5
V: TRBV10-3
size: NA
DNA: TGTGCCATCAGTGAAGACGGGGAGACCCAGTACTTC
CDR3: CAISEDGETQYF

D: NA
J: TRBJ2-7
V: TRBV6-4
size: NA
DNA: TGTGCCAGCAGTGAGGTGGGAGGTTCCGACGAGCAGTACTTC
CDR3: CASSEVGGSDEQYF

D: NA
J: TRBJ1-5
V: TRBV11-2
size: NA
DNA: TGTGCCAGCAGCTTAGGGTCAGGGCGTCAGCCCCAGCATTTT
CDR3: CASSLGSGRQPQHF

D: NA
J: TRBJ1-1
V: TRBV12-2
size: NA
DNA: TGTGCAAGTCGCTTTTCCGGGATCCATCCTGAAGCTTTCTTT
CDR3: CASRFSGIHPEAFF

D: TRBD1
J: TRBJ1-5
V: TRBV28
size: NA
DNA: TGTGCCAGCAGTTTGAGGACAGGTCGGCGCAATCAGCCCCAGCATTTT
CDR3: CASSLRTGRRNQPQHF

D: NA
J: TRBJ2-1
V: TRBV7-9
size: NA
DNA: TGTGCCAGCAGCCCCCCCTCCCTAGCAATGCCCCTCAATGAGCAGTTCTTC
CDR3: CASSPPSLAMPLNEQFF

D: NA
J: TRBJ2-1
V: TRBV19
size: NA
DNA: TGTGCCAGTAGTACGACTAGTTCTCGAAACTCCTACAATGAGCAGTTCTTC
CDR3: CASSTTSSRNSYNEQFF

D: NA
J: TRBJ1-1
V: TRBV10-1
size: few
DNA: TGCGCCAGCAAACAACAGCCGAACACTGAAGCTTTCTTT
CDR3: CASKQQPNTEAFF

D: TRBD2
J: TRBJ2-1
V: TRBV6-1
size: few
DNA: TGTGCCAGCTTTTCTAGCGGCAATGAGCAGTTCTTC
CDR3: CASFSSGNEQFF